This T cell receptor (delta chain) was sequenced in a study of gamma delta lymphoproliferative disorders and STAT genes. Looking at the study overall: The EuroClonality-NGS protocol was used to prepare delta libraries.

TCRdb reapplied CATT to the multiplex PCR reads. The sample lists around 3,700 delta-chain clones; more than 0.85% were seen once. Sequencing used genomic DNA taken from PBMCs of patients and controls. V dropped 3 bases and J dropped 0; count of bases not matched to a gene: 16. This CDR3 contains 19 residues. In germline, CDR1 is TSWWSYY, CDR2 QGS. This clone is labeled medium-sized. In the same sample, other DNA sequences code for this CDR3. The clonotype originates from a human donor in good health. The sequenced sample was blood. V usage is TRDV1 and J usage is TRDJ1; 7 bases align to TRDD3. CDR3 residues: CALGDRPTHWGQNTDKLIF. In DNA, the CDR3 is TGTGCTCTTGGGGACCGACCTACGCACTGGGGTCAGAACACCGATAAACTCATCTTT.